The 21 T cell receptor beta chains in this list originate from one sample, sequenced in a study of T cell responses to AZD1222 COVID-19 vaccine. This table comes from immunoSEQ multiplex PCR, and its TCRdb copy is limited to in-frame clones, with some not included. The table has 75,000 to 100,000 clones, 70% to 90% seen once. Sequenced here: peripheral blood, sampled on day 0 of AZD1222 vaccination. The source is an adult in good health.

The genes are TRBV19 and TRBJ2-1; D may be TRBD1 (5 bases). V lost 5 bases and J lost 9, with 14 bases in between. Germline CDR1 reads LNHDA; CDR2 reads SQIVND (reference sequence). This CDR3 comprises 13 residues. The CDR3: CASSYRPDSEQFF. CDR3 sequence (DNA): TGTGCCAGTAGTTACCGGCCCGACAGTGAGCAGTTCTTC.

The gene calls are TRBV19 and TRBJ2-2, with TRBD1 matching over 8 bases. CDR3 length: 14 residues. Germline loops: CDR1 LNHDA, CDR2 SQIVND (reference sequence). Germline trimming cut 6 bases from V and 5 bases from J; bases unmatched to any gene: 5. As DNA, the CDR3 is TGTGCCAGTAGCCTACAGGGGGGAACCGGGGAGCTGTTTTTT. It is translated as CASSLQGGTGELFF. The full variable domain, completed using reference TRBV19 and TRBJ2-2, is DGGITQSPKYLFRKEGQNVTLSCEQNLNHDAMYWYRQDPGQGLRLIYYSQIVNDFQKGDIAEGYSVSREKKESFPLTVTSAQKNPTAFYLCASSLQGGTGELFFGEGSRLTVL.

This clone was observed at least ten times. The chain uses TRBV4-3 and TRBJ2-6, with D unresolved. This CDR3 is built from 16 residues. V was pared by 0 bases and J by 3 bases, with 9 bases between. Germline CDR1 LGHNA, CDR2 YSLEER. The CDR3: CASSQDSLGGANVLTF. CDR3 nucleotides: TGCGCCAGCAGCCAAGACAGTCTAGGTGGGGCCAACGTCCTGACTTTC.

The V and J genes are TRBV19 and TRBJ1-1; D is undetermined. The length of the CDR3 is 14 residues. Germline V gives CDR1 LNHDA, CDR2 SQIVND (reference sequence). Trimming removed 1 base from V and 1 base from J, with 7 bases in between. CDR3 DNA sequence: TGTGCCAGTAGTATAGTGGCCGGGAACACTGAAGCTTTCTTT. Translated: CASSIVAGNTEAFF. Using reference TRBV19 and TRBJ1-1 for the parts outside the CDR3, the full variable domain is DGGITQSPKYLFRKEGQNVTLSCEQNLNHDAMYWYRQDPGQGLRLIYYSQIVNDFQKGDIAEGYSVSREKKESFPLTVTSAQKNPTAFYLCASSIVAGNTEAFFGQGTRLTVV.

This chain joins TRBV2 and TRBJ2-2, with 9 bases that match TRBD2. This CDR3 has 17 amino acids. Germline CDR1 reads SNHLY; CDR2 reads FYNNEI. The ends lost 3 bases at V and 4 bases at J; junction bases unmatched: 9. As DNA, the CDR3 is TGTGCCAGCAGTGATGGCCGAGCGGGGGGAGGCACCGGGGAGCTGTTTTTT. Translating gives CASSDGRAGGGTGELFF.

V and J are TRBV27 and TRBJ1-1; 7 nucleotides match TRBD1. V trimming: 4 bases; J trimming: 6 bases; junction bases outside the gene matches: 11. The CDR3 consists of 15 residues. The germline gives CDR1 MNHEY, CDR2 SMNVEV (reference sequence). The CDR3 sequence: CASSSDGQVLSEAFF. The DNA for the CDR3 is TGTGCCAGCAGTTCCGATGGACAGGTTCTGTCTGAAGCTTTCTTT.

The chain joins TRBV7-2 to TRBJ2-7; TRBD1 or TRBD2 may be the D gene (5 bases each). From germline, CDR1 is SGHTA and CDR2 FQGNSA. This CDR3 spans 13 amino acids. The V gene lost 5 bases and the J gene lost 1 base, with 9 bases spanning the gap. The CDR3 is CASSHGTSYEQYF. In nucleotides, the CDR3 is TGTGCCAGCAGCCACGGGACGTCCTACGAGCAGTACTTC.

The chain links TRBV5-5 to TRBJ1-1, with D unclear. Trimming pared 3 bases from V and 5 bases from J, leaving 14 bases between. Germline lookup yields CDR1 SGHKS and CDR2 YYEKEE (reference sequence). There are 14 residues in the CDR3. DNA for the CDR3: TGTGCCAGCAGCTCGCCCCATCGTGGGACTGAAGCTTTCTTT. It specifies CASSSPHRGTEAFF.

This chain joins TRBV30 and TRBJ1-6; maybe TRBD1 (6 bases). This CDR3 spans 14 amino acids. The germline V and J ends were trimmed by 7 bases and 6 bases, with 16 bases remaining between them. Germline V gives CDR1 GTSNPN, CDR2 SVGIG (reference sequence). The CDR3 DNA is TGTGCCTTCGTGGAGGGGGTTAGTAATTCACCCCTCCACTTT. Translating gives CAFVEGVSNSPLHF.

The rearrangement joins TRBV18 to TRBJ1-3; weak D call: TRBD1 (5 bases). From germline, CDR1 is KGHSH and CDR2 LQKENI. V lost 2 bases and J lost 4, with 15 bases in between. This CDR3 comprises 16 residues. The CDR3 region has the DNA TGTGCCAGCTCACCAAATGCAGGGATGGACGGAAACACCATATATTTT. Amino acid sequence: CASSPNAGMDGNTIYF.

This sequence joins TRBV5-5 and TRBJ1-2; D is perhaps TRBD1 (5 bases). The germline V gene has CDR1 SGHKS and CDR2 YYEKEE (reference sequence). The CDR3 runs to 15 residues. Trimming took 1 base from V and 7 from J, leaving 17 bases between them. The CDR3 sequence: CASSLRRGDDAGYTF. CDR3 nucleotide sequence: TGTGCCAGCAGCTTGAGGAGGGGAGATGACGCTGGCTACACCTTC.

This clone has only one observation. This rearrangement joins TRBV2 to TRBJ2-2, with a weak D call TRBD2 (7 bases). V was clipped by 6 bases and J by 6 bases, with 17 bases between them. Germline assignment: CDR1 SNHLY and CDR2 FYNNEI. CDR3 length: 15 amino acids. CDR3 nucleotide sequence: TGTGCCAGCAGCACAACCAGGGGAGGGGCCGGGGAGCTGTTTTTT. Amino acid sequence: CASSTTRGGAGELFF.

The chain links TRBV15 to TRBJ1-6; 7 bases match TRBD1. CDR3 length: 16 amino acids. Germline trimming cut 4 bases from V and 4 bases from J; bases unmatched to any gene: 7. In germline, CDR1 is LNHNV, CDR2 YYDKDF (reference sequence). The CDR3 DNA reads as TGTGCCACCAGCAAGACAGGGCAGAATTATAATTCACCCCTCCACTTT. Translated, it gives CATSKTGQNYNSPLHF.

V usage is TRBV7-9 and J usage is TRBJ1-3, with 7 bases lining up with TRBD1. CDR3 size: 16 residues. J lost 4 bases, V lost 6 bases, and 12 bases had no gene match. CDR1 is SEHNR and CDR2 is FQNEAQ in the germline V gene (reference sequence). CDR3 amino acids: CASSKDRLLAGNTIYF. CDR3 DNA: TGTGCCAGCAGTAAGGACAGGCTCCTTGCAGGAAACACCATATATTTT.

V and J are TRBV6-6 and TRBJ1-1; 8 positions agree with TRBD1. CDR1 is MNHNY and CDR2 is SVGAGI in the germline V gene (reference sequence). The CDR3 is 16 residues long. The V and J ends lost 4 bases and 4 bases, in that order; junction bases with no gene match: 11. CDR3 sequence reads: CASSSGAGGAITEAFF. CDR3 DNA: TGTGCCAGCAGTTCCGGGGCAGGGGGCGCTATCACTGAAGCTTTCTTT.

The chain links TRBV7-3 to TRBJ2-3; 8 bases line up with TRBD2. Germline V gives CDR1 SGHTA, CDR2 FQGTGA. This CDR3 spans 18 amino acids. Trimming took 4 bases from V and 1 from J; bases not matched to a gene: 13. The CDR3 nucleotides are TGTGCCAGCAGCTCTATCGGGAGTAGCGGGGTGGGCACAGATACGCAGTATTTT. Residues: CASSSIGSSGVGTDTQYF.

The CDR3 region is CASSPQGQGDDGYTF. CDR3 in DNA: TGCGCCAGCAGCCCTCAGGGGCAGGGCGACGATGGCTACACCTTC. The chain combines TRBV4-3 with TRBJ1-2; perhaps TRBD1 as D (6 bases). V was trimmed by 4 bases and J by 6 bases, leaving 18 bases between them. CDR1 LGHNA and CDR2 YSLEER come from the germline V gene. There are 15 residues in the CDR3.

This sequence joins TRBV11-2 and TRBJ2-5; TRBD2 agrees at 9 bases. CDR3 size: 15 residues. Germline CDR1 SGHAT, CDR2 FQNNGV. The V gene end was trimmed by 0 bases and the J gene end by 5 bases; junction bases not matched to a gene: 4. In DNA form, the CDR3 reads TGTGCCAGCAGCTTAGAGCGGGGGGGCCAGGAGACCCAGTACTTC. Its translation is CASSLERGGQETQYF.

This chain joins TRBV7-2 and TRBJ1-5, with unresolved D. Deletions cut 3 bases from V and 4 bases from J, with 10 bases between. CDR1 and CDR2 (germline): SGHTA, FQGNSA. The CDR3 runs 14 residues. CDR3 bases: TGTGCCAGCAGCTTTTACAGCGAAAATCAGCCCCAGCATTTT. This sequence encodes CASSFYSENQPQHF.

The genes are TRBV9 and TRBJ2-3; D remains unclear. CDR1 is SGDLS, CDR2 YYNGEE, per germline. V gave up 4 bases and J gave up 2 bases, with 11 bases separating them. This CDR3 is built from 14 residues. The chain's CDR3 is CASSPSSFTDTQYF. The DNA of the CDR3 is TGTGCCAGCAGCCCTTCATCATTCACAGATACGCAGTATTTT.

This chain uses TRBV5-1 with TRBJ1-1; D is unresolved. The CDR3 sequence is 15 residues long. V dropped 3 bases and J dropped 0 bases, with 12 bases sitting between them. Per the germline V gene, CDR1 is SGHRS and CDR2 is YFSETQ. For the CDR3, the DNA is TGCGCCAGCAGCTCGGGCAGGCCTATGAACACTGAAGCTTTCTTT. Protein sequence: CASSSGRPMNTEAFF.